This record covers a single T cell receptor beta chain. Its target is unknown. A junction end diverges from the germline sequence, so it may reflect a read error. This specimen comes from a study of tumor-infiltrating lymphocytes in primary liver carcinoma. The overall study: Patients were both men and women, whose ages ran from 30 to 69 years.

CDR1 is SGHRS, CDR2 YFSETQ, per germline. This CDR3 has 15 residues. A constant-region primer served to make TCR beta cDNA from around 540 ng total RNA. Researchers made the TCR beta libraries by running three nested multiplex PCR rounds with slightly modified ARM-PCR. In the first two PCR rounds, TRBV1-TRBV30 forward primers were paired with a C-beta reverse primer, and each round lasted roughly 9 cycles. TCRdb reprocessed the multiplex PCR reads via MiXCR and lists one record per CDR3 protein. The top ten hold just over 9.5% of the sample, which has about 99,000 distinct CDR3 sequences, more than 60% seen once. Study findings and constraints: Tumors had a significantly higher top-250-clone fraction than blood (p = 0.039).

The approximately 17-34 mg bulk tissue piece was not sorted before simultaneous RNA and DNA extraction. The chain joins TRBV5-1 to TRBJ2-2; tentatively, D is TRBD2 (6 bases). The sequence was collected from an older woman with primary liver carcinoma and hepatitis B virus infection. The specimen sequenced was liver tumor tissue from sampling region 5. Indicated subset: tumor region T5, tumor centre. CDR3 residues: CVSSRRDSNTGELFF. The CDR3 coding sequence is TGCGTCAGCAGCCGGCGGGACTCTAACACCGGGGAGCTGTTTTTT.